This is a list of T cell receptor beta chains from one sample in a study of cytomegalovirus exposure and HLA in healthy donors. Repertoires were generated with immunoSEQ multiplex PCR, while TCRdb's copy carries only in-frame clones and drops some. The data contain approximately 160,000 clones, 77% of them singletons. Sequencing input: PBMCs. The receptors were sampled from a woman under 40 in good health and CMV-seronegative. The CDR3 runs from the conserved cysteine through the conserved F or W. Rows may omit the clone size; those that give it use once, few, many or a size class.

V gene,clone size,CDR3 protein
TRBV7-9,.,CASSEQGTPYEQYF
TRBV7-2,.,CASSTQASESNFYGYTF
TRBV15,once,CATSRDLPQGSYNEQFF
TRBV28,.,CASSPVRDTEAFF
TRBV19,.,CASGTPPPGLAGGKLLRKELFF
TRBV2,.,CASTAGTGLFF
TRBV6-6,few,CASSYGVSSYEQYF
TRBV7-9,.,CASKGAAETYNEQFF
TRBV7-9,few,CASSLEGGTEAFF
TRBV7-9,few,CASSRGQGLGGYTF
TRBV27,.,CASPDRGGPEQYF
TRBV7-2,few,CASSLTLGETQYF
TRBV5-1,.,CASSPGQAPNYGYTF
TRBV7-9,.,CASSLGGGNYGYTF
TRBV27,.,CASSLTPGTGGGWSYTGELFF
TRBV6-5,.,CASSLQGLSGEQFF
TRBV5-4,.,CASSSLQGKRTYEQYF
TRBV4-3,.,CASSQVGGEETQYF
TRBV27,.,CASSFRDRRAEQYF
TRBV5-8,once,CASSLGGLGTEAFF
TRBV7-9,.,CASSFGREGYGYTF
TRBV5-8,.,CASSLEAFF
TRBV6-1,few,CASSRGTGQETQYF
TRBV5-6,once,CASSWVSGPYGYTF
TRBV6-5,.,CASSYWAGDGLYEQYF
TRBV6-5,few,CASGRRATTNEKLFF
TRBV29-1,.,CSVVFGGRGSGADTQYF
TRBV7-8,.,CASSMGQGRNQPQHF